Included here is one T cell receptor beta chain sequence, with context. Antigen specificity is unknown. Clones were sequenced by immunoSEQ multiplex PCR, and TCRdb holds only the in-frame ones, with some missing. The sample holds 150,000 to 180,000 clones, 80% to 90% seen once. The data stem from a study of T cell responses to AZD1222 COVID-19 vaccine. Regarding the study as a whole: Baseline antibody screening turned up just five to seven seropositive AZD1222 recipients.

Deletions cut 2 bases from V and 2 bases from J, with 13 bases between. This CDR3 spans 16 amino acids. The V gene's germline CDR1 is MDHEN and CDR2 SYDVKM. The chain carries TRBV28 and TRBJ1-5; D possibly corresponds to TRBD1 (5 bases). The receptor was derived from an adult who received the AZD1222 COVID-19 vaccine. Here the sequenced sample was peripheral blood, taken 28 days after the second AZD1222 dose. This CDR3 reads CASSLIGALGNQPQHF. The CDR3 DNA reads as TGTGCCAGCAGTTTAATCGGGGCGCTGGGCAATCAGCCCCAGCATTTT.